These 30 T cell receptor beta chains originate from one sample sequenced in a study of cytotoxic CD8 clonotypes in ibrutinib-treated CLL. TCRdb's table, derived via immunoSEQ multiplex PCR, lists solely in-frame clones and lacks some. Seen here are about 310,000 clones, 80% observed once, and the top ten hold approximately 7%. The sequenced sample was PBMCs, obtained before ibrutinib treatment. Receptors originate from a human donor with chronic lymphocytic leukemia.

The chain joins TRBV6-4 to TRBJ2-1; 8 nucleotides line up with TRBD1. V lost 3 bases, J lost 3 bases, and 10 bases stayed unmatched. The germline V gene has CDR1 MRHNA and CDR2 SNTAGT. This CDR3 contains 17 residues. The CDR3 DNA reads TGTGCCAGCAGTGAAACAAAACCAGGACAGGGCTACAATGAGCAGTTCTTC. It specifies CASSETKPGQGYNEQFF.

This clone was seen once. The rearrangement joins TRBV29-1 to TRBJ2-5; D is uncertain. The V gene's germline CDR1 is SQVTM and CDR2 ANQGSEA. The CDR3 contains 11 residues. V dropped 6 bases and J dropped 5 bases, with 10 bases sitting between them. DNA of the CDR3: TGCAGCGTAGCACTCGGCGAGACCCAGTACTTC. Protein sequence: CSVALGETQYF.

This clone was seen a handful of times. The chain employs TRBV6-4 and TRBJ1-2; unclear D gene. Germline V gene sequence: CDR1 MRHNA, CDR2 SNTAGT. This CDR3 contains 13 residues. Trimming shortened V by 0 bases and J by 1 base, and 3 bases separated the two germline ends. Here the CDR3 reads CASSDSSNYGYTF. The CDR3 DNA reads as TGTGCCAGCAGTGACTCGAGTAACTATGGCTACACCTTC.

The chain recombines TRBV18 with TRBJ2-1, with 8 bases that match TRBD2. The CDR3 loop spans 14 amino acids. Germline V gives CDR1 KGHSH, CDR2 LQKENI. V was clipped by 6 bases and J by 2 bases; unmatched bases: 3. CDR3 in amino acids: CASSGREAYNEQFF. CDR3 DNA sequence: TGTGCCAGCTCGGGGCGGGAGGCCTACAATGAGCAGTTCTTC.

This chain uses TRBV28 with TRBJ2-7, with D possibly TRBD1 on 6 matching bases. Germline CDR1 and CDR2: MDHEN and SYDVKM. CDR3 length: 14 amino acids. Trimming took off 1 base at V and 5 bases at J, with 12 bases between the two ends. The CDR3 nucleotides are TGTGCCAGCAGTTTATACGGCAGGGGTGACGAGCAGTACTTC. Translated, it gives CASSLYGRGDEQYF.

Turning to this clone: Other DNA sequences of this sample code for an identical CDR3. The CDR3 protein is CASSLVGEAFF. Written as DNA, the CDR3 is TGTGCCAGCAGCTTGGTGGGTGAAGCTTTCTTT. This sequence joins TRBV5-6 and TRBJ1-1; no definite D call. Germline-derived CDR1 and CDR2 are SGHDT and YYEEEE. The V and J ends lost 0 bases and 7 bases respectively, with 4 bases between them. This CDR3 contains 11 residues.

The DNA of the CDR3 is TGTGCCAGCAGTTTAATCAATGAGCAGTTCTTC. Translation gives CASSLINEQFF. V gene TRBV28 combines with J gene TRBJ2-1; no firm D call. Trimming pared 2 bases from V and 6 bases from J, leaving 2 bases between. In germline, CDR1 is MDHEN, CDR2 SYDVKM. The CDR3 has 11 amino acids.

The J gene is TRBJ2-7, the V gene TRBV6-6, with 10 positions matching TRBD1. Trimming removed 6 bases from V and 4 bases from J; junction bases left unmatched: 9. Per the germline V gene, CDR1 is MNHNY and CDR2 is SVGAGI (reference sequence). This CDR3 spans 15 amino acids. This chain's CDR3 is CASRSLGTGAYEQYF. DNA for the CDR3: TGTGCCAGCAGGAGCCTCGGGACAGGGGCTTACGAGCAGTACTTC.

The rearrangement links TRBV30 to TRBJ2-1; TRBD1 is a possible D gene (5 bases). This CDR3 is 16 amino acids long. Germline CDR1 and CDR2: GTSNPN and SVGIG (reference sequence). V gave up 3 bases and J gave up 12 bases, with 27 bases separating them. The CDR3 nucleotides are TGTGCCTGGAGCCTCCGGGTGACAGCGTACGTCTCACGGCAGTTCTTC. As protein: CAWSLRVTAYVSRQFF.

The count of this clone is one. V gene TRBV2 combines with J gene TRBJ1-2; D possibly corresponds to TRBD1 (6 bases). The germline V gene has CDR1 SNHLY and CDR2 FYNNEI. Trimming left V 3 bases short and J 4 bases short, with 15 bases between. The CDR3 is 15 residues long. CDR3 residues: CASSEVRGPGYGYTF. DNA for the CDR3: TGTGCCAGCAGTGAGGTCAGGGGACCAGGCTATGGCTACACCTTC.

The J gene is TRBJ2-3, the V gene TRBV5-4, with D possibly being TRBD1 (5 bases). V was cut by 1 base and J by 3 bases, with 12 bases left in between. This CDR3 comprises 15 residues. Germline assignment: CDR1 SGHNT and CDR2 YYREEE (reference sequence). The CDR3 spells CASSLIKGVTDTQYF. CDR3 bases: TGTGCCAGCAGCTTGATTAAAGGGGTAACAGATACGCAGTATTTT.

The chain employs TRBV25-1 and TRBJ2-7, with 7 bases fitting TRBD1. The V gene end was trimmed by 4 bases and the J gene end by 1 base; junction bases not matched to a gene: 7. Germline CDR1 and CDR2: MGHDK and SYGVNS. The CDR3 is 15 residues long. The CDR3 bases are TGTGCCAGCAGTGGGAAGGGACAGCTTTCCTACGAGCAGTACTTC. Translation gives CASSGKGQLSYEQYF.

The chain couples TRBV6-5 to TRBJ2-2; no reliable D call. V lost 8 bases and J 0 bases, leaving 7 bases between the germline ends. Per germline, CDR1 MNHEY and CDR2 SVGAGI. CDR3 length equals 13 residues. The CDR3 bases are TGTGCCAGCGGCTCAACGAACACCGGGGAGCTGTTTTTT. Protein product: CASGSTNTGELFF.

The rearrangement joins TRBV5-6 to TRBJ2-3; 14 positions agree with TRBD2. The CDR3 runs to 16 residues. Germline assignment: CDR1 SGHDT and CDR2 YYEEEE. The V segment lost 5 bases and the J segment 8 bases; nucleotides outside the gene matches: 10. Here the CDR3 DNA reads TGTGCCAGCAGTCATCTGGGGACTAGCGGGAGCGGTACGCAGTATTTT. It encodes CASSHLGTSGSGTQYF.

This clone was found a few times. The chain employs TRBV30 and TRBJ2-1; 11 bases match TRBD2. Germline V gene data show CDR1 as GTSNPN and CDR2 as SVGIG (reference sequence). This CDR3 spans 18 amino acids. The V segment lost 3 bases and the J segment 0 bases; nucleotides outside the gene matches: 10. Written as DNA, the CDR3 is TGTGCCTGGAGGTTTTTTAGCGGGAGGGCGGGCTCCTACAATGAGCAGTTCTTC. Encoded protein: CAWRFFSGRAGSYNEQFF.

The chain employs TRBV5-6 and TRBJ1-2, with D maybe TRBD1 (5 bases). V was clipped by 5 bases and J by 4 bases, with 12 bases between them. CDR3 length: 13 amino acids. The germline V gene encodes CDR1 SGHDT and CDR2 YYEEEE. The CDR3 sequence is CASSPAGFYGYTF. CDR3 DNA sequence: TGTGCCAGCAGTCCAGCAGGGTTCTATGGCTACACCTTC.

CDR3 nucleotide sequence: TGTGCCAGCAGAAACTCAGGGGGCGACCTAAACTACGAGCAGTACTTC. Translation gives CASRNSGGDLNYEQYF. The chain has TRBV4-2 and TRBJ2-7; the match to TRBD1 covers 8 bases. V trimming: 6 bases; J trimming: 3 bases; junction bases outside the gene matches: 13. CDR1 is LGHNA, CDR2 YNFKEQ, per germline. CDR3 length: 16 amino acids.

The chain recombines TRBV7-9 with TRBJ2-1; D call uncertain. The CDR3 totals 12 residues. The V gene's germline CDR1 is SEHNR and CDR2 FQNEAQ (reference sequence). Trimming left V 2 bases short and J 5 bases short, with 4 bases between. The CDR3 bases are TGTGCCAGCAGCTTAACTGACAATGAGCAGTTCTTC. As protein: CASSLTDNEQFF.

V is TRBV5-4 and J is TRBJ2-7; 7 nucleotides match TRBD2. V trimming: 0 bases; J trimming: 0 bases; junction bases outside the gene matches: 6. This CDR3 comprises 16 residues. Per germline, CDR1 SGHNT and CDR2 YYREEE (reference sequence). CDR3 sequence (DNA): TGTGCCAGCAGCTTGGCCATCAGCGGGGTCTCCTACGAGCAGTACTTC. This gives the protein CASSLAISGVSYEQYF.

This chain joins TRBV27 and TRBJ2-7, with 9 bases lining up with TRBD2. CDR1 is MNHEY and CDR2 is SMNVEV in the germline V gene (reference sequence). The CDR3 is 15 amino acids. The trim removed 2 bases at V and 3 bases at J, leaving 5 bases unmatched. CDR3 DNA sequence: TGTGCCAGCAGTTTAGCCCTAGCGGGATTCTACGAGCAGTACTTC. Translation gives CASSLALAGFYEQYF.

V and J are TRBV2 and TRBJ2-2, with D possibly called TRBD1 or TRBD2 (5 bases each). This CDR3 spans 15 amino acids. CDR1 is SNHLY and CDR2 is FYNNEI in the germline V gene. The ends were cut back, 4 bases at V and 6 bases at J, with 15 bases in the middle. The CDR3 here is CASSGRDRASGELFF. Written as DNA, the CDR3 is TGTGCCAGCAGTGGCCGGGACCGAGCGTCCGGGGAGCTGTTTTTT.

The V gene is TRBV7-2, the J gene TRBJ2-7; a possible D gene is TRBD2 (8 bases). Germline V gene data show CDR1 as SGHTA and CDR2 as FQGNSA. V dropped 5 bases and J dropped 4 bases, with 21 bases sitting between them. CDR3 size: 16 residues. The CDR3 nucleotides read TGTGCCAGCAGCCACAGGGGTGGGACTAGTATGTACGAGCAGTACTTC. Translated: CASSHRGGTSMYEQYF.

V is TRBV11-1 and J is TRBJ2-7, with D perhaps TRBD1 (6 bases). This CDR3 contains 13 residues. Trimming took 1 base from V and 4 from J, leaving 8 bases between them. Germline V gene sequence: CDR1 SGHAT, CDR2 FQDESV (reference sequence). The CDR3 is CASSLGQEYEQYF. CDR3 DNA sequence: TGTGCCAGCAGCTTAGGACAGGAGTACGAGCAGTACTTC.

The V and J genes are TRBV7-8 and TRBJ1-1, with D uncertain. V dropped 2 bases and J dropped 0 bases, with 4 bases sitting between them. The CDR3 covers 13 residues. CDR1 is SGHVS, CDR2 FQNEAQ, per germline. The CDR3 DNA follows: TGTGCCAGCAGCTTAACTTTGAACACTGAAGCTTTCTTT. Protein: CASSLTLNTEAFF.

This rearrangement joins TRBV9 to TRBJ1-1; 8 bases are a match to TRBD1. V was clipped by 0 bases and J by 5 bases; unmatched bases: 3. CDR1 is SGDLS and CDR2 is YYNGEE in the germline V gene. This CDR3 comprises 14 residues. CDR3 sequence (DNA): TGTGCCAGCAGCGTAGTCAGGGGGCAAACTGAAGCTTTCTTT. The encoded protein is CASSVVRGQTEAFF.

V usage is TRBV4-3 and J usage is TRBJ2-1; 9 positions match TRBD2. V shed 1 base, J shed 7 bases, and the junction held 8 bases outside the gene matches. The CDR3 consists of 16 residues. Germline V gene lookup returns CDR1 LGHNA and CDR2 YSLEER. CDR3 loop: CASSQVGFTSGNEQFF. Here the CDR3 DNA reads TGCGCCAGCAGCCAAGTGGGCTTTACTAGCGGGAATGAGCAGTTCTTC.

The chain carries TRBV29-1 and TRBJ2-1; 7 bases fit TRBD2. J gave up 8 bases and V 7 bases, and 8 bases lay outside the gene matches. From germline, CDR1 is SQVTM and CDR2 ANQGSEA. The length of the CDR3 is 12 residues. As DNA, the CDR3 is TGCAGCGGTATGGGGGAGGGAGATGAGCAGTTCTTC. This encodes CSGMGEGDEQFF.

The chain carries TRBV7-2 and TRBJ2-7; tentative D call: TRBD2 (6 bases). The V and J ends lost 3 bases and 2 bases respectively, with 11 bases between them. The length of the CDR3 is 14 residues. Germline V gene lookup returns CDR1 SGHTA and CDR2 FQGNSA. CDR3 protein: CASSLRDSTYEQYF. DNA of the CDR3: TGTGCCAGCAGCTTGCGGGATTCGACCTACGAGCAGTACTTC.

The V gene is TRBV27, the J gene TRBJ1-2; D perhaps matches TRBD1 (5 bases). The CDR3 has 16 residues. CDR1 and CDR2 (germline): MNHEY, SMNVEV (reference sequence). Trimming removed 5 bases at V and 7 bases at J, with 23 bases between. CDR3 amino acids: CASSPPPGGGRGGYTF. CDR3 nucleotide sequence: TGTGCCAGCAGTCCGCCCCCGGGCGGGGGTAGGGGTGGCTACACCTTC.

In its sample, this clone was seen once. This chain links TRBV19 with TRBJ1-5; 10 nucleotides match TRBD1. The V gene end was trimmed by 8 bases and the J gene end by 8 bases; junction bases not matched to a gene: 12. Germline V gene data show CDR1 as LNHDA and CDR2 as SQIVND (reference sequence). The CDR3 sequence is 15 residues long. The chain's CDR3 is CASHERTGGIKPQHF. The CDR3 DNA follows: TGTGCCAGTCATGAGAGGACAGGGGGTATCAAGCCCCAGCATTTT.